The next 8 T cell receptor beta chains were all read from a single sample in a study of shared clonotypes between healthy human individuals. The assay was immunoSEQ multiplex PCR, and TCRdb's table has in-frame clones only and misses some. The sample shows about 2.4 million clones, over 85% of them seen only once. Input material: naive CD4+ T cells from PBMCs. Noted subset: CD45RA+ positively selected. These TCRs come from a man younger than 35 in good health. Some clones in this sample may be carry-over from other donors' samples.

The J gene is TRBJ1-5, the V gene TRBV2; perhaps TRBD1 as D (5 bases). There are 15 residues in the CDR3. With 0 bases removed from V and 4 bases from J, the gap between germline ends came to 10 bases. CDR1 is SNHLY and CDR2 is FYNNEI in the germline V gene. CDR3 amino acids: CASSEAWGGNQPQHF. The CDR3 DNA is TGTGCCAGCAGTGAAGCGTGGGGGGGGAATCAGCCCCAGCATTTT.

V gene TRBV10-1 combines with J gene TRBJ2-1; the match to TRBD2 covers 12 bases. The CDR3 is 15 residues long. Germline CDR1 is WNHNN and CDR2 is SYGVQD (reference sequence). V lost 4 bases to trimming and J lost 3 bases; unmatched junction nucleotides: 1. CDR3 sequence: CASSGTSGNYNEQFF. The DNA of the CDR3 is TGCGCCAGCAGTGGGACTAGCGGGAACTACAATGAGCAGTTCTTC.

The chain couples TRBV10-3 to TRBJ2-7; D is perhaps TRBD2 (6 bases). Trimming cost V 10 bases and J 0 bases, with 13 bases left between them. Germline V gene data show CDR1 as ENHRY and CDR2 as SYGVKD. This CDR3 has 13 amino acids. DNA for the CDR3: TGTGCCACCCACGGAGGGACCTCCTACGAGCAGTACTTC. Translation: CATHGGTSYEQYF.

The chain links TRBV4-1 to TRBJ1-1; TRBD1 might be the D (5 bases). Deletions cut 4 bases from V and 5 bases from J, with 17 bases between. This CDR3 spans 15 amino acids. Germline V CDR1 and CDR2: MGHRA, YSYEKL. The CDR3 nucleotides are TGCGCCAGCAGCCCATTGACAGCGGTGAGGACTGAAGCTTTCTTT. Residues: CASSPLTAVRTEAFF.

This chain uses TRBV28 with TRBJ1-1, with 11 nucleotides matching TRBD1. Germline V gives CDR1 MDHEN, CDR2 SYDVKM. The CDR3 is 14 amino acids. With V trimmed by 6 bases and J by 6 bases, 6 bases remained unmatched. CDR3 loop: CASRAGQGVAEAFF. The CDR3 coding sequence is TGTGCCAGCAGGGCGGGACAGGGGGTCGCTGAAGCTTTCTTT.

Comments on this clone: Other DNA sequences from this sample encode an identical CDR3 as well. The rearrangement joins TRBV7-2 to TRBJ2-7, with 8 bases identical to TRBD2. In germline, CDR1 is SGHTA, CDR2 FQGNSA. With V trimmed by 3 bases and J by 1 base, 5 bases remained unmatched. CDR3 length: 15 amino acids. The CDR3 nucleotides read TGTGCCAGCAGCTTGAGGACTAGCAGTTCCTACGAGCAGTACTTC. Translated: CASSLRTSSSYEQYF.

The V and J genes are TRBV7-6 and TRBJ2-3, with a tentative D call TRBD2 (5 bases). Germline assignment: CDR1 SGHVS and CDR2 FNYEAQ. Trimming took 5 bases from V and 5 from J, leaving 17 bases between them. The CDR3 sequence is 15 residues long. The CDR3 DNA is TGTGCCAGCAGCCCACCGTCGGGAACCGTAGATACGCAGTATTTT. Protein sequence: CASSPPSGTVDTQYF. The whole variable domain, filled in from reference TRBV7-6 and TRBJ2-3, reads GAGVSQSPRYKVTKRGQDVALRCDPISGHVSLYWYRQALGQGPEFLTYFNYEAQQDKSGLPNDRFSAERPEGSISTLTIQRTEQRDSAMYRCASSPPSGTVDTQYFGPGTRLTVL.

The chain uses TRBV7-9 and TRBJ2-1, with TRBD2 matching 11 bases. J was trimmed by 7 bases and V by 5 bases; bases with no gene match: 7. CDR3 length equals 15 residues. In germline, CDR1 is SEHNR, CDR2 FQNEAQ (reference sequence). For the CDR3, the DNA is TGTGCCAGCAGCCGTGGGACTAGCGGAGGGAATGAGCAGTTCTTC. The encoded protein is CASSRGTSGGNEQFF.